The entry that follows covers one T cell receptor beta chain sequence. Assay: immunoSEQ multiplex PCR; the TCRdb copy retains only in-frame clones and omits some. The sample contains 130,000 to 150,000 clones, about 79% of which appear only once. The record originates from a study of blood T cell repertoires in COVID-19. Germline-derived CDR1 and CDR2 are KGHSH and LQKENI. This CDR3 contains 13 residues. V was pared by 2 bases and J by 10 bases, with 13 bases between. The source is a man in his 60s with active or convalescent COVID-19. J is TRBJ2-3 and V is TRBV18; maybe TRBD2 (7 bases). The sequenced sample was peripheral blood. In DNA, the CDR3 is TGTGCCAGCTCACCAACTGGGGGGGGCTCGCAGTATTTT. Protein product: CASSPTGGGSQYF.